This T cell receptor (beta chain) appears in the sequencing data of a study of spatial heterogeneity in lung cancer. The time point here: blood at routine non-recurrence follow-up after resection. Unsorted whole RNA samples from tumor, nontumor lung or frozen PBMC were sequenced. Trimming took 6 bases from V and 0 from J, leaving 15 bases between them. The V gene's germline CDR1 is LNHDA and CDR2 SQIVND (reference sequence). There are 16 residues in the CDR3. TCRdb re-called the 5' RACE reads with MiXCR, one entry per CDR3 protein. The sample lists over 950 distinct CDR3 sequences, around 41% seen once, with approximately 20% in the top ten. Comments on this clonotype: The size of this beta chain means little, since it is a stray read in a library made for alpha chains.

The rearrangement uses TRBV19 and TRBJ2-4; D perhaps matches TRBD2 (5 bases). The clonotype originates from a female donor with early-stage non-small cell lung cancer. Sequencing was performed on PBMCs, taken at follow-up. The CDR3 DNA is TGTGCCAGTAGCGGGATGCCGCCCCTAGCCAAAAACATTCAGTACTTC. This translates into CASSGMPPLAKNIQYF.